Following are 4 T cell receptor beta chains from one sample sequenced in a study of blood T cell repertoires in COVID-19. TCRdb's table, derived via immunoSEQ multiplex PCR, lists solely in-frame clones and lacks some. Among some 38,000 clones listed, 85% to 90% were seen once. The sequenced sample was peripheral blood. The receptor source for this set is a man aged 55 to 70 with active or convalescent COVID-19.

The rearrangement joins TRBV15 to TRBJ2-4; 8 bases fit TRBD1. The CDR3 has 18 amino acids. Germline V gene lookup returns CDR1 LNHNV and CDR2 YYDKDF (reference sequence). Trimming removed 3 bases from V and 1 base from J; junction bases left unmatched: 11. CDR3 residues: CATSRLDQGALAKNIQYF. The CDR3 bases are TGTGCCACCAGCAGGTTGGATCAGGGGGCATTGGCCAAAAACATTCAGTACTTC.

This clone was observed a few times. Relative to the germline gene, one junction end is altered; a read error may explain this. The chain combines TRBV2 with TRBJ1-5; D is uncertain. The CDR3 length is 13 residues. The germline CDR1 and CDR2 sequences are SNHLY and FYNNEI. The DNA for the CDR3 is TGTGCCAGCAGGGAAGACACCGATCAGCCCCAGCATTTT. Translating it yields CASREDTDQPQHF.

The chain recombines TRBV10-2 with TRBJ2-3, with D maybe TRBD2 (6 bases). The V and J ends lost 10 bases and 4 bases respectively, with 18 bases between them. The CDR3 extends over 14 amino acids. Germline CDR1 WSHSY, CDR2 SAAADI. CDR3 loop: CATYGASVADTQYF. DNA of the CDR3: TGCGCCACCTATGGGGCTAGCGTGGCAGATACGCAGTATTTT.

The genes are TRBV7-2 and TRBJ2-1; TRBD2 matches at 7 bases. V was clipped by 1 base and J by 4 bases; unmatched bases: 10. This CDR3 has 17 residues. The germline CDR1 and CDR2 sequences are SGHTA and FQGNSA. The chain's CDR3 is CASSLGLRSGRYNEQFF. In DNA, the CDR3 is TGTGCCAGCAGCTTAGGACTGCGTAGCGGGCGATACAATGAGCAGTTCTTC.